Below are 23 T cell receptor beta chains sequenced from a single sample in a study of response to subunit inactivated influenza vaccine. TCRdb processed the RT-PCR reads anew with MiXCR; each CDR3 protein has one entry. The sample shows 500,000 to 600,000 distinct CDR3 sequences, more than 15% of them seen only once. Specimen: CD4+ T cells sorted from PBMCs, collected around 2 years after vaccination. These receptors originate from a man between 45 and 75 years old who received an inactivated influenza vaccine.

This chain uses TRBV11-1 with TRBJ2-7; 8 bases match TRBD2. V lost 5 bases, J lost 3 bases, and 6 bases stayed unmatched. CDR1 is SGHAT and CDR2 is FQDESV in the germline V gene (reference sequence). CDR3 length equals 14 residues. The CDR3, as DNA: TGTGCCAGCAGCACGCTAGCGGGCGTCTACGAGCAGTACTTC. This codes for CASSTLAGVYEQYF.

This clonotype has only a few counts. The DNA for the CDR3 is TGCAGCGGACTAGCGGGAGGGGGTTTTTACGAGCAGTACTTC. Encoded protein: CSGLAGGGFYEQYF. This rearrangement joins TRBV20-1 to TRBJ2-7; 15 nucleotides match TRBD2. This CDR3 spans 14 amino acids. The germline V gene encodes CDR1 DFQATT and CDR2 SNEGSKA (reference sequence).

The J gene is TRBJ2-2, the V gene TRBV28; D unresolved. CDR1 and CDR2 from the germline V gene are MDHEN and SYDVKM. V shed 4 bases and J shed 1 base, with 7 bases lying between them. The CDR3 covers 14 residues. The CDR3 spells CASSSAGNTGELFF. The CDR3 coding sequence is TGTGCCAGCAGTTCGGCTGGGAACACCGGGGAGCTGTTTTTT.

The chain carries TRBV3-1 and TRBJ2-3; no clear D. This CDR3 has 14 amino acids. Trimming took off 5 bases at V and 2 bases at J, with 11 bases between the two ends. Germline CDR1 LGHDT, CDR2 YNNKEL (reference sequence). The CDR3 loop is CASSETGTTDTQYF. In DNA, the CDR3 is TGTGCCAGCAGCGAGACCGGCACCACAGATACGCAGTATTTT.

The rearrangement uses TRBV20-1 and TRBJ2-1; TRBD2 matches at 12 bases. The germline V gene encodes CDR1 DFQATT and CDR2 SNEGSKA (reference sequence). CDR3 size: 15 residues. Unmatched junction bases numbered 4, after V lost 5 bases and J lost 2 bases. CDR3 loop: CSAARLAGAYNEQFF. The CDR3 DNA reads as TGCAGTGCTGCCCGACTAGCGGGGGCCTACAATGAGCAGTTCTTC.

CDR3 region: CSARDLSIGYTF. CDR3 coding DNA: TGCAGTGCTAGAGATTTGTCTATTGGCTACACCTTC. This chain links TRBV20-1 with TRBJ1-2; D gene uncertain. This CDR3 is 12 amino acids long. Trimming cost V 0 bases and J 7 bases, with 9 bases left between them. Germline CDR1 is DFQATT and CDR2 is SNEGSKA (reference sequence).

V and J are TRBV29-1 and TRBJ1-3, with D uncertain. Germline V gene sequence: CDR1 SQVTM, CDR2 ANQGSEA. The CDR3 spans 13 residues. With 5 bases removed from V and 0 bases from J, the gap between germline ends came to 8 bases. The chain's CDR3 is CSVSGRSGNTIYF. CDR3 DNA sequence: TGCAGCGTTTCGGGCCGCTCTGGAAACACCATATATTTT. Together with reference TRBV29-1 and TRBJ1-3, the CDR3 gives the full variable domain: SAVISQKPSRDICQRGTSLTIQCQVDSQVTMMFWYRQQPGQSLTLIATANQGSEATYESGFVIDKFPISRPNLTFSTLTVSNMSPEDSSIYLCSVSGRSGNTIYFGEGSWLTVV.

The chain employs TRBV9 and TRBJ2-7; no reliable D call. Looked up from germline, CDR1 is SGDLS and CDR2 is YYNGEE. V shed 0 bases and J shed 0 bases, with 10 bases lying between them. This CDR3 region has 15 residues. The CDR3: CASSVAPAVSYEQYF. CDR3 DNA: TGTGCCAGCAGCGTAGCCCCCGCCGTCTCCTACGAGCAGTACTTC.

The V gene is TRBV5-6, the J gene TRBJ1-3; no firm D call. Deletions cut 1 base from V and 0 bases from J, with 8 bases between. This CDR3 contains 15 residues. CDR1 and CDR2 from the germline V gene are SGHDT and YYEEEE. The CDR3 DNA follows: TGTGCCAGCAGCTTGCGGGGATTCTCTGGAAACACCATATATTTT. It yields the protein CASSLRGFSGNTIYF.

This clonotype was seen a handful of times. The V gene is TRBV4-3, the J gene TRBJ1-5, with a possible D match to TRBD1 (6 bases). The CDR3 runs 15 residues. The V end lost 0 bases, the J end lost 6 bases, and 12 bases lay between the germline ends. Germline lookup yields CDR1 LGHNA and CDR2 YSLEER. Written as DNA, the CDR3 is TGCGCCAGCAGCCAAGAACCGGGGGCGGGTCAGCCCCAGCATTTT. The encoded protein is CASSQEPGAGQPQHF.

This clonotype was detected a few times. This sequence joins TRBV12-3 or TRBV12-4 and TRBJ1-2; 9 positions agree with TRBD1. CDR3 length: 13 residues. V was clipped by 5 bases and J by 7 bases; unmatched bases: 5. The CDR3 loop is CASSPRTGAGYTF. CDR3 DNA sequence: TGTGCCAGCAGTCCGCGGACAGGGGCTGGCTACACCTTC.

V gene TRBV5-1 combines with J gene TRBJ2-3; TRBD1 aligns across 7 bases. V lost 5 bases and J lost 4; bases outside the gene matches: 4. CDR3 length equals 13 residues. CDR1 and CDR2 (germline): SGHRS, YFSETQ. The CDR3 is CASRNQGADTQYF. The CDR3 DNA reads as TGCGCCAGCAGAAATCAGGGGGCAGATACGCAGTATTTT.

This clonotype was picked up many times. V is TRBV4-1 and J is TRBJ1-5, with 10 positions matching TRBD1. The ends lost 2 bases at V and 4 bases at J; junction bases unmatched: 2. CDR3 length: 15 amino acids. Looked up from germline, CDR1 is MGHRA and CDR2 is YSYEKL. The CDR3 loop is CASSQPGQGNQPQHF. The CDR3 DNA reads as TGCGCCAGCAGCCAACCGGGACAGGGGAATCAGCCCCAGCATTTT.

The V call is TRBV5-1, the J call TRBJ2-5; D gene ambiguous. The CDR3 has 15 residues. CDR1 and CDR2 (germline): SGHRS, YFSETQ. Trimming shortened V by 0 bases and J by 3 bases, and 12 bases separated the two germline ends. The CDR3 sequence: CASSLGITEEETQYF. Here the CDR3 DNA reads TGCGCCAGCAGCTTGGGAATTACAGAGGAAGAGACCCAGTACTTC.

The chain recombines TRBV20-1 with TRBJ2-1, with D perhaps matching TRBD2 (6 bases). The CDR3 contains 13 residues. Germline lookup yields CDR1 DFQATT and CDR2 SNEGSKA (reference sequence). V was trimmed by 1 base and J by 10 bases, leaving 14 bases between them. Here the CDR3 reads CSARVPLAPEQFF. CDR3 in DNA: TGCAGTGCTAGAGTCCCACTAGCTCCCGAGCAGTTCTTC.

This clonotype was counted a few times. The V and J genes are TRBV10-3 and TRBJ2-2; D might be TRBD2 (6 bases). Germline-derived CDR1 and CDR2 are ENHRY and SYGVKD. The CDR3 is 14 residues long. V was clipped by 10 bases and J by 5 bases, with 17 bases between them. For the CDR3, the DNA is TGTGCCAGTTCCCGGGACTCCACGACCGGGGAGCTGTTTTTT. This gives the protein CASSRDSTTGELFF.

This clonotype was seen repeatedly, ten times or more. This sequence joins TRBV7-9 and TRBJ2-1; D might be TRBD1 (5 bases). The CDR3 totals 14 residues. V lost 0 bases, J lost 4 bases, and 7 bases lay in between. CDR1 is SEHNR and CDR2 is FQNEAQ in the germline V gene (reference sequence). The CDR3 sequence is CASSLAGAYNEQFF. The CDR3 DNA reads TGTGCCAGCAGCTTAGCAGGGGCATACAATGAGCAGTTCTTC.

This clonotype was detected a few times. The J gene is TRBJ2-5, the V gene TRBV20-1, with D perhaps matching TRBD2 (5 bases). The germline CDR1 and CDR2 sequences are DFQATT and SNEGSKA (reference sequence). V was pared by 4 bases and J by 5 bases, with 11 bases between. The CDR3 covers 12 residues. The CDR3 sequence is CSATPGSETQYF. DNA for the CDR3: TGCAGTGCTACGCCGGGAAGTGAGACCCAGTACTTC.

CDR3 DNA: TGTGCCACCAGCAGAGATACCGGGACAGGGTACTTC. It is translated as CATSRDTGTGYF. The J gene is TRBJ2-5, the V gene TRBV15; 8 nucleotides agree with TRBD1. CDR1 and CDR2 from the germline V gene are LNHNV and YYDKDF (reference sequence). This CDR3 contains 12 residues. V trimming: 0 bases; J trimming: 13 bases; junction bases outside the gene matches: 4.

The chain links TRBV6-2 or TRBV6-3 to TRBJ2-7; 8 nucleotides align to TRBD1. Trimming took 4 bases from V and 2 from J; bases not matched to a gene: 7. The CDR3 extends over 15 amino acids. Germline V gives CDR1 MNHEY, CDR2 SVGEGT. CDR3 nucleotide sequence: TGTGCCAGCAGTTCCAGGACAGGGCGGACCTACGAGCAGTACTTC. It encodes CASSSRTGRTYEQYF.

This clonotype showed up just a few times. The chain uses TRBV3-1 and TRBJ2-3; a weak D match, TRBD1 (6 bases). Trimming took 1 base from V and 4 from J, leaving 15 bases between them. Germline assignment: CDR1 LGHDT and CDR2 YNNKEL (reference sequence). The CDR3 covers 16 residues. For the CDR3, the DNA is TGTGCCAGCAGCCAAGTATACAGTCCAGGGGCAGATACGCAGTATTTT. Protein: CASSQVYSPGADTQYF.

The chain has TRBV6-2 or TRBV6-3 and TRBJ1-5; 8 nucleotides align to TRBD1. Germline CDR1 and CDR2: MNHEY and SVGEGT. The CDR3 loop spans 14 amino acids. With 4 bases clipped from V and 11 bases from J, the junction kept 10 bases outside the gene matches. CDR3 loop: CASSWRTGRGAQHF. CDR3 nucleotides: TGTGCCAGCAGTTGGCGGACAGGGAGGGGAGCCCAGCATTTT.

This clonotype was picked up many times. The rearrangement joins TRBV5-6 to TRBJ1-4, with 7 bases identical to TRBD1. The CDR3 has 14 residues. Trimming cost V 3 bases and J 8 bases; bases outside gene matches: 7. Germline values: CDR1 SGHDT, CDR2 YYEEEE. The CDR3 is CASSSRGREEKLFF. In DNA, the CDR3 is TGTGCCAGCAGCTCTAGGGGGCGAGAAGAAAAACTGTTTTTT.